The next 29 T cell receptor beta chains were all read from a single sample in a study of cytomegalovirus exposure and HLA in healthy donors. The PCR ran on 60 Vbeta and 13 Jbeta primers. Here immunoSEQ multiplex PCR was the method, and the copy in TCRdb shows in-frame clones only, minus some. In the table there are about 200,000 clones, 86% of which are singletons. The sample consisted of PBMCs. Receptors were obtained from a woman under 40 in good health and CMV-seronegative.

This clone was picked up a small number of times. This chain connects TRBV7-2 to TRBJ2-2; 10 bases match TRBD2. Germline CDR1 reads SGHTA; CDR2 reads FQGNSA. Trimming at V came to 5 bases and at J to 0 bases, leaving 6 bases not matched to a gene. This CDR3 is built from 17 residues. The CDR3 loop is CASSRDGLAANTGELFF. CDR3 DNA: TGTGCCAGCAGCCGAGACGGACTAGCGGCGAACACCGGGGAGCTGTTTTTT.

This clone was found once. The chain recombines TRBV2 with TRBJ2-2, with D perhaps TRBD2 (5 bases). CDR3 length: 14 amino acids. V lost 0 bases and J 4 bases, leaving 6 bases between the germline ends. The germline V gene has CDR1 SNHLY and CDR2 FYNNEI. This CDR3 reads CASSEAGSTGELFF. The CDR3 DNA is TGTGCCAGCAGTGAAGCAGGGAGCACCGGGGAGCTGTTTTTT.

This chain joins TRBV27 and TRBJ1-4; D is perhaps TRBD1 (5 bases). V shed 8 bases and J shed 3 bases, with 13 bases lying between them. Looked up from germline, CDR1 is MNHEY and CDR2 is SMNVEV (reference sequence). This CDR3 contains 14 residues. CDR3 nucleotide sequence: TGTGCCAGCGGCCTGGGGGGATCTAATGAAAAACTGTTTTTT. The encoded protein is CASGLGGSNEKLFF. Combining the CDR3 with reference TRBV27 and TRBJ1-4 gives the whole variable domain EAQVTQNPRYLITVTGKKLTVTCSQNMNHEYMSWYRQDPGLGLRQIYYSMNVEVTDKGDVPEGYKVSRKEKRNFPLILESPSPNQTSLYFCASGLGGSNEKLFFGSGTQLSVL.

This sequence joins TRBV18 and TRBJ1-1, with D perhaps matching TRBD1 (6 bases). Trimming took off 2 bases at V and 2 bases at J, with 9 bases between the two ends. CDR3 length: 14 residues. Germline values: CDR1 KGHSH, CDR2 LQKENI. CDR3 nucleotide sequence: TGTGCCAGCTCACCAAGGACAGAAAACACTGAAGCTTTCTTT. Translated: CASSPRTENTEAFF. Supplemented by reference TRBV18 and TRBJ1-1, the full variable domain reads NAGVMQNPRHLVRRRGQEARLRCSPMKGHSHVYWYRQLPEEGLKFMVYLQKENIIDESGMPKERFSAEFPKEGPSILRIQQVVRGDSAAYFCASSPRTENTEAFFGQGTRLTVV.

This CDR3 reads CASSLVGGGVGTDTQYF. For the CDR3, the DNA is TGTGCCAGCAGCTTAGTAGGTGGCGGGGTGGGGACAGATACGCAGTATTTT. The chain is built from TRBV7-2 and TRBJ2-3; possible D gene TRBD2, 6 bases. Germline V CDR1 and CDR2: SGHTA, FQGNSA. The CDR3 loop spans 17 amino acids. The V gene lost 1 base and the J gene lost 3 bases, with 17 bases spanning the gap.

V and J are TRBV28 and TRBJ1-4, with 9 bases that match TRBD1. Germline V gene data show CDR1 as MDHEN and CDR2 as SYDVKM. CDR3 size: 14 residues. The trim removed 5 bases at V and 8 bases at J, leaving 6 bases unmatched. The CDR3 sequence: CASSPRTGEEKLFF. CDR3 nucleotide sequence: TGTGCCAGCAGTCCCCGGACAGGGGAGGAAAAACTGTTTTTT.

This clone was recorded only once. The gene calls are TRBV10-3 and TRBJ2-7; possible D gene TRBD2, 6 bases. Trimming removed 8 bases at V and 2 bases at J, with 22 bases between. In germline, CDR1 is ENHRY, CDR2 SYGVKD. The CDR3 covers 16 residues. The DNA of the CDR3 is TGTGCCATCGGCCCCAAAAGTGTAGCGGACACCTACGAGCAGTACTTC. Its protein product is CAIGPKSVADTYEQYF.

The chain combines TRBV7-2 with TRBJ2-1; the match to TRBD2 covers 7 bases. The germline V gene has CDR1 SGHTA and CDR2 FQGNSA. With 4 bases clipped from V and 6 bases from J, the junction kept 9 bases outside the gene matches. The CDR3 spans 15 residues. The CDR3 region is CASSSRRGGSNEQFF. CDR3 in DNA: TGTGCCAGCAGCTCCCGGAGGGGCGGGAGCAATGAGCAGTTCTTC.

This chain connects TRBV30 to TRBJ2-6, with 9 bases aligning to TRBD1. The CDR3 has 13 residues. Trimming took 8 bases from V and 4 from J; bases not matched to a gene: 3. Germline CDR1 and CDR2: GTSNPN and SVGIG (reference sequence). The CDR3 reads CAGTGFGANVLTF. The CDR3 DNA reads as TGTGCCGGGACAGGGTTCGGGGCCAACGTCCTGACTTTC.

The chain combines TRBV5-4 with TRBJ1-5, with D possibly being TRBD1 (6 bases). In germline, CDR1 is SGHNT, CDR2 YYREEE (reference sequence). This CDR3 has 15 amino acids. Trimming pared 4 bases from V and 3 bases from J, leaving 14 bases between. CDR3 loop: CASSPTPGHNQPQHF. The CDR3, as DNA: TGTGCCAGCAGCCCGACACCGGGACACAATCAGCCCCAGCATTTT.

Concerning this clone itself: Additional DNA sequences in this sample encode the identical CDR3. This chain connects TRBV15 to TRBJ2-1; TRBD2 agrees at 13 bases. Germline V gives CDR1 LNHNV, CDR2 YYDKDF (reference sequence). The CDR3 has 15 amino acids. The ends lost 8 bases at V and 6 bases at J; junction bases unmatched: 7. Written as DNA, the CDR3 is TGTGCCACCGAAACCGGACTAGCGGGGGTCAATGAGCAGTTCTTC. Translating gives CATETGLAGVNEQFF.

The CDR3: CASSLGRRGSGANVLTF. CDR3 in DNA: TGCGCCAGCAGCTTGGGGAGACGGGGCTCTGGGGCCAACGTCCTGACTTTC. The V and J genes are TRBV5-1 and TRBJ2-6; possible D gene TRBD2, 5 bases. The CDR3 runs to 17 residues. The ends were cut back, 0 bases at V and 0 bases at J, with 10 bases in the middle. The germline CDR1 and CDR2 sequences are SGHRS and YFSETQ.

V and J are TRBV27 and TRBJ2-1, with 7 bases that match TRBD1. The CDR3 has 15 residues. Unmatched junction bases numbered 7, after V lost 2 bases and J lost 6 bases. Germline CDR1 and CDR2: MNHEY and SMNVEV (reference sequence). The CDR3 DNA is TGTGCCAGCAGTTTAGACAGGGAACTACTCAATGAGCAGTTCTTC. Its protein is CASSLDRELLNEQFF.

This sequence joins TRBV15 and TRBJ2-7, with 7 bases matching TRBD2. Germline-derived CDR1 and CDR2 are LNHNV and YYDKDF (reference sequence). CDR3 length: 15 residues. J lost 7 bases, V lost 1 base, and 10 bases had no gene match. CDR3 bases: TGTGCCACCAGCAGAGTTGGACTAGAATCGAGGGAGCAGTACTTC. Protein product: CATSRVGLESREQYF.

The chain has TRBV5-1 and TRBJ2-1; the match to TRBD1 covers 8 bases. The CDR3 has 15 residues. Germline CDR1 SGHRS, CDR2 YFSETQ. Unmatched junction bases numbered 9, after V lost 4 bases and J lost 6 bases. The CDR3 sequence: CASSPGQGSFNEQFF. CDR3 sequence (DNA): TGCGCCAGCAGCCCAGGACAGGGAAGCTTCAATGAGCAGTTCTTC.

J is TRBJ1-1 and V is TRBV19, with D possibly TRBD1 on 6 matching bases. Trimming pared 10 bases from V and 3 bases from J, leaving 12 bases between. The CDR3 totals 12 residues. The germline V gene encodes CDR1 LNHDA and CDR2 SQIVND (reference sequence). In nucleotides, the CDR3 is TGTGCCACCATCAAGGGGGACACTGAAGCTTTCTTT. Protein product: CATIKGDTEAFF.

A single count supports this clone. This chain uses TRBV7-9 with TRBJ2-5; TRBD1 might be the D (6 bases). The germline CDR1 and CDR2 sequences are SEHNR and FQNEAQ (reference sequence). There are 15 residues in the CDR3. V was clipped by 1 base and J by 4 bases, with 13 bases between them. The CDR3 DNA is TGTGCCAGCAGCTTAGTTGCGCAGGGGAGAGAGACCCAGTACTTC. It yields the protein CASSLVAQGRETQYF.

This chain connects TRBV5-1 to TRBJ2-5, with 11 nucleotides matching TRBD2. CDR1 is SGHRS and CDR2 is YFSETQ in the germline V gene. V gave up 1 base and J gave up 1 base; unmatched junction bases: 3. CDR3 length: 16 amino acids. CDR3 loop: CASSLLLAGAQETQYF. Written as DNA, the CDR3 is TGCGCCAGCAGCTTGTTACTAGCGGGGGCCCAAGAGACCCAGTACTTC.

The chain is built from TRBV5-4 and TRBJ1-2; 7 bases line up with TRBD1. Germline V lookup: CDR1 SGHNT, CDR2 YYREEE (reference sequence). V was pared by 2 bases and J by 11 bases, with 3 bases of the junction left unmatched. This CDR3 is built from 11 residues. As DNA, the CDR3 is TGTGCCAGCAGCTTAGCGGACAGGTACACCTTC. It encodes CASSLADRYTF.

The chain has TRBV5-1 and TRBJ1-2; D unclear. Germline V gene sequence: CDR1 SGHRS, CDR2 YFSETQ. V was pared by 1 base and J by 4 bases, with 11 bases between. The CDR3 is 14 residues long. DNA for the CDR3: TGCGCCAGCAGCTTGCTCCAGTCACCCTATGGCTACACCTTC. Translation gives CASSLLQSPYGYTF.

The V and J genes are TRBV28 and TRBJ1-3; D is ambiguous. CDR1 and CDR2 (germline): MDHEN, SYDVKM. V gave up 4 bases and J gave up 4 bases, with 8 bases separating them. The length of the CDR3 is 13 residues. The CDR3 region has the DNA TGTGCCAGCAGTTACTATCCGGGAAACACCATATATTTT. It yields the protein CASSYYPGNTIYF. The full variable domain, completed using reference TRBV28 and TRBJ1-3, is DVKVTQSSRYLVKRTGEKVFLECVQDMDHENMFWYRQDPGLGLRLIYFSYDVKMKEKGDIPEGYSVSREKKERFSLILESASTNQTSMYLCASSYYPGNTIYFGEGSWLTVV.

This clone showed up just once. V and J are TRBV10-3 and TRBJ2-5; D might be TRBD1 (5 bases). The CDR3 has 14 amino acids. V lost 0 bases and J lost 4, with 9 bases in between. Germline V CDR1 and CDR2: ENHRY, SYGVKD. The CDR3 nucleotides are TGTGCCATCAGTGAGTCTTCAGGGATAGAGACCCAGTACTTC. It encodes CAISESSGIETQYF.

The gene calls are TRBV6-6 and TRBJ2-3; perhaps TRBD2 as D (5 bases). This CDR3 contains 14 residues. Germline loops: CDR1 MNHNY, CDR2 SVGAGI (reference sequence). Trimming took 4 bases from V and 2 from J, leaving 10 bases between them. The CDR3 loop reads CASSSRTVTDTQYF. DNA for the CDR3: TGTGCCAGCAGTTCCCGGACTGTCACAGATACGCAGTATTTT.

The chain links TRBV6-9 to TRBJ2-7, with TRBD2 matching over 10 bases. From germline, CDR1 is MNHGY and CDR2 SVAAGI. The J segment lost 5 bases and the V segment lost 5 bases, leaving 15 bases of the junction unmatched. There are 17 residues in the CDR3. The CDR3 spells CASSLQREGPSPHEQYF. The CDR3, as DNA: TGTGCCAGCAGTCTCCAGCGGGAGGGCCCGAGCCCCCACGAGCAGTACTTC.

The gene calls are TRBV7-8 and TRBJ1-1; the match to TRBD1 covers 9 bases. This CDR3 is built from 15 residues. The V gene's germline CDR1 is SGHVS and CDR2 FQNEAQ. V was clipped by 2 bases and J by 1 base; unmatched bases: 2. CDR3 sequence: CASSLLQGANTEAFF. Here the CDR3 DNA reads TGTGCCAGCAGCTTATTACAGGGGGCGAACACTGAAGCTTTCTTT.

In this sample, this clone turned up once. The J gene is TRBJ2-7, the V gene TRBV28; 10 nucleotides match TRBD1. Germline V gene data show CDR1 as MDHEN and CDR2 as SYDVKM. V dropped 6 bases and J dropped 6; count of bases not matched to a gene: 11. The CDR3 consists of 15 residues. The CDR3 protein is CASSSLPGTGAEQYF. CDR3 sequence (DNA): TGTGCCAGCAGCAGTCTACCCGGGACAGGGGCCGAGCAGTACTTC.

The V call is TRBV5-4, the J call TRBJ1-1; D might be TRBD1 (6 bases). The CDR3 is 15 amino acids. Germline loops: CDR1 SGHNT, CDR2 YYREEE (reference sequence). V was trimmed by 2 bases and J by 4 bases, leaving 15 bases between them. The CDR3 here is CASSFQGHRGTEAFF. For the CDR3, the DNA is TGTGCCAGCAGCTTCCAGGGACATCGGGGCACTGAAGCTTTCTTT. The whole variable domain, remainder taken from reference TRBV5-4 and TRBJ1-1, is ETGVTQSPTHLIKTRGQQVTLRCSSQSGHNTVSWYQQALGQGPQFIFQYYREEENGRGNFPPRFSGLQFPNYSSELNVNALELDDSALYLCASSFQGHRGTEAFFGQGTRLTVV.

About this clone: One junction end disagrees with the germline gene, perhaps due to a read error. CDR3 amino acids: CSSSPNTEAFF. The DNA of the CDR3 is TGTTCCAGCAGCCCAAACACTGAAGCTTTCTTT. The chain carries TRBV7-9 and TRBJ1-1; D gene ambiguous. The CDR3 totals 11 residues. CDR1 and CDR2 (germline): SEHNR, FQNEAQ (reference sequence). Variable domain in full (rest from reference TRBV7-9 and TRBJ1-1): DTGVSQNPRHKITKRGQNVTFRCDPISEHNRLYWYRQTLGQGPEFLTYFQNEAQLEKSRLLSDRFSAERPKGSFSTLEIQRTEQGDSAMYLCSSSPNTEAFFGQGTRLTVV.

The chain uses TRBV5-1 and TRBJ2-7, with 8 bases matching TRBD1. The CDR3 consists of 14 residues. Germline lookup yields CDR1 SGHRS and CDR2 YFSETQ. The J segment lost 5 bases and the V segment lost 7 bases, leaving 11 bases of the junction unmatched. The CDR3 DNA sequence: TGCGCCAGCGCACAGGGAGACAGGGGCCACGAGCAGTACTTC. It specifies CASAQGDRGHEQYF.